This TCR beta chain was identified in a study of cytomegalovirus exposure and HLA in healthy donors. Study-wide findings and caveats: Cytomegalovirus association was assigned to approximately 160 TCR beta chains. Reportedly, a later analysis found an Asian-associated ancestry cluster had fewer N-insertions than the approximately 700-donor mean.

It was with 60 Vbeta and 13 Jbeta primers that the PCR ran. Assay: immunoSEQ multiplex PCR; the TCRdb copy retains only in-frame clones and omits some. The data show about 200,000 clones, roughly 80% seen once. The CDR3 runs to 16 residues. Germline V CDR1 and CDR2: MRHNA, SNTAGT. V shed 0 bases and J shed 1 base, with 9 bases lying between them. This clone has a handful of counts. The target antigen is unknown. The gene calls are TRBV6-4 and TRBJ2-2; the D is unclear. The TCR originated in a girl aged 2 to 9 in good health and CMV-seronegative. Sequenced input: PBMCs. Here the CDR3 DNA reads TGTGCCAGCAGTGACTCGAGAGGTCAGAACACCGGGGAGCTGTTTTTT. Protein product: CASSDSRGQNTGELFF.